This TCR beta chain stems from a study of blood T cell repertoires in COVID-19. The wider study: PBMCs, B-cell-depleted T cells, or T cells provided the cDNA or gDNA that made up the material.

In the study's own analysis: Cell counts per sample came from amplifying reference gene primers. Libraries were prepared by immunoSEQ multiplex PCR; TCRdb keeps only in-frame clonotypes and omits some of them. The DNA was the basis for D and trimming; V, J and clone size are from that table. Of 73,000 or so clones listed, more than 90% are singletons. Trimming removed 7 bases from V and 3 bases from J; junction bases left unmatched: 7. This CDR3 comprises 15 residues. Germline-derived CDR1 and CDR2 are MDHEN and SYDVKM. This clonotype was sampled from a human donor with active COVID-19. The donor label of this sample is uncertain. The chain is built from TRBV28 and TRBJ1-1; 11 nucleotides agree with TRBD1. Sequenced: peripheral blood. CDR3 DNA sequence: TGTGCCAGCATCGGACAGGGGGCAGGGGACACTGAAGCTTTCTTT. Its protein product is CASIGQGAGDTEAFF.